The 20 T cell receptor beta chains given below trace back to one sample, sequenced in a study of T cells in Graves' hyperthyroidism and ophthalmopathy. RNA transcripts provided the source from which TCR beta CDR3 regions were amplified. First-round RT-PCR with HTBI primers amplified the TCR CDR3 region. TCRdb passed the multiplex PCR reads through MiXCR, listing each CDR3 protein once. There are 360,000 or so distinct CDR3 sequences in the sample; around 15% occur only once, and about 21% lies in the top ten. The sequencing sample was made of blood. The origin of the receptors is a woman in her sixties with Graves' ophthalmopathy.

The rearrangement links TRBV19 to TRBJ2-5; possible D gene TRBD1, 6 bases. This CDR3 is 15 amino acids long. Germline V CDR1 and CDR2: LNHDA, SQIVND (reference sequence). The V gene lost 0 bases and the J gene lost 7 bases, with 15 bases spanning the gap. The CDR3 nucleotides read TGTGCCAGTAGTATAGAACAGGGCGCCCTAGGGACCCAGTACTTC. Amino acids: CASSIEQGALGTQYF.

The chain's CDR3 is CASSRTTETYEQYF. The CDR3 DNA follows: TGTGCCAGCAGCCGTACGACTGAGACCTACGAGCAGTACTTC. This chain connects TRBV4-2 to TRBJ2-7; D uncertain. The CDR3 spans 14 residues. V lost 4 bases, J lost 2 bases, and 12 bases lay in between. Germline V gene sequence: CDR1 LGHNA, CDR2 YNFKEQ.

This clonotype was counted at least ten times. V and J are TRBV28 and TRBJ2-5; 8 bases agree with TRBD2. The CDR3 covers 16 residues. Per germline, CDR1 MDHEN and CDR2 SYDVKM. Trimming at V came to 4 bases and at J to 5 bases, leaving 12 bases not matched to a gene. The CDR3 DNA follows: TGTGCCAGCAGTTCACCCTCGGCGGGAGGTTTGGAGACCCAGTACTTC. Translated, it gives CASSSPSAGGLETQYF.

This clonotype was detected only a few times. The rearrangement uses TRBV27 and TRBJ1-6, with 7 bases aligning to TRBD1. Germline CDR1 MNHEY, CDR2 SMNVEV (reference sequence). Trimming cost V 6 bases and J 4 bases; bases outside gene matches: 6. This CDR3 is built from 15 residues. The CDR3 DNA reads as TGTGCCAGCAGCCCTAGGGGACAGTATAATTCACCCCTCCACTTT. Protein sequence: CASSPRGQYNSPLHF.

This clonotype was seen many times. This chain uses TRBV18 with TRBJ2-7, with D perhaps matching TRBD1 (5 bases). Trimming took 1 base from V and 2 from J, leaving 12 bases between them. The CDR3 is 15 amino acids. Germline loops: CDR1 KGHSH, CDR2 LQKENI. This CDR3 is CASSPRNRTTYEQYF. CDR3 in DNA: TGTGCCAGCTCACCACGAAACAGGACCACCTACGAGCAGTACTTC.

The V gene is TRBV7-9, the J gene TRBJ1-3; 9 bases line up with TRBD1. CDR3 length: 15 residues. Unmatched junction bases numbered 7, after V lost 8 bases and J lost 2 bases. Germline V lookup: CDR1 SEHNR, CDR2 FQNEAQ (reference sequence). CDR3 nucleotides: TGTGCCAGCCCCTTGCGGACAGGGGCTGGAAACACCATATATTTT. Encoded protein: CASPLRTGAGNTIYF.

This clonotype was seen many times. This sequence joins TRBV6-1 and TRBJ2-1, with D uncertain. The V gene's germline CDR1 is MNHNS and CDR2 SASEGT. The CDR3 has 15 amino acids. V was shortened by 4 bases and J by 6 bases, with 16 bases between the two germline ends. CDR3 bases: TGTGCCAGCAGTGTTCACACCCCCCGGGCCAATGAGCAGTTCTTC. This gives the protein CASSVHTPRANEQFF.

A few counts support this clonotype. The genes are TRBV7-9 and TRBJ1-4, with D possibly matching TRBD1 (6 bases). V lost 0 bases, J lost 0 bases, and 14 bases lay in between. Germline CDR1 reads SEHNR; CDR2 reads FQNEAQ (reference sequence). This CDR3 has 18 amino acids. CDR3 sequence (DNA): TGTGCCAGCAGCTTAGCGCCAGGGGAGAGTGCAACTAATGAAAAACTGTTTTTT. This codes for CASSLAPGESATNEKLFF.

This clonotype was seen at least ten times. The V call is TRBV10-3, the J call TRBJ2-3, with 8 bases lining up with TRBD1. Losses at the gene ends were 4 bases for V and 2 bases for J; bases not matched to a gene: 2. Germline assignment: CDR1 ENHRY and CDR2 SYGVKD. CDR3 length: 14 amino acids. The CDR3: CAISVQGATDTQYF. The CDR3 DNA reads TGTGCCATCAGTGTGCAGGGGGCCACAGATACGCAGTATTTT.

Many counts were recorded for this clonotype. The CDR3 DNA reads TGTGCCAGCAGCTTAGCGGGAGGTACATCCTACGAGCAGTACTTC. Translation gives CASSLAGGTSYEQYF. The chain carries TRBV28 and TRBJ2-7, with 10 bases lining up with TRBD2. The CDR3 consists of 15 residues. J was trimmed by 1 base and V by 6 bases; bases with no gene match: 6. The germline CDR1 and CDR2 sequences are MDHEN and SYDVKM.

This clonotype was picked up many times. The genes are TRBV4-1 and TRBJ2-7; 12 bases line up with TRBD1. Looked up from germline, CDR1 is MGHRA and CDR2 is YSYEKL. V was pared by 2 bases and J by 5 bases, with 4 bases of the junction left unmatched. The CDR3 sequence is 15 residues long. The CDR3 region has the DNA TGCGCCAGCAGCCAAACCGGGACAGGGGGCCACGAGCAGTACTTC. This translates into CASSQTGTGGHEQYF.

This sequence joins TRBV18 and TRBJ2-5; maybe TRBD1 (6 bases). V was pared by 5 bases and J by 5 bases, with 18 bases between. The germline gives CDR1 KGHSH, CDR2 LQKENI. This CDR3 spans 15 amino acids. The CDR3 region has the DNA TGTGCCAGCTCAAGGCAGGGGCGCCAGGTGGAGACCCAGTACTTC. It translates to CASSRQGRQVETQYF.

Only a few counts were recorded for this clonotype. The rearrangement links TRBV20-1 to TRBJ2-1; 9 bases are shared with TRBD2. J was trimmed by 9 bases and V by 6 bases; bases with no gene match: 6. The CDR3 consists of 12 residues. The germline CDR1 and CDR2 sequences are DFQATT and SNEGSKA (reference sequence). In nucleotides, the CDR3 is TGCAGTGCCCAGGGACTAGCCGGTGAGCAGTTCTTC. Its translation is CSAQGLAGEQFF.

This sequence joins TRBV19 and TRBJ2-1, with 15 bases matching TRBD2. The CDR3 is 14 amino acids. CDR1 and CDR2 from the germline V gene are LNHDA and SQIVND (reference sequence). V trimming: 5 bases; J trimming: 11 bases; junction bases outside the gene matches: 4. CDR3 loop: CASSPGLAGGQQFF. The DNA of the CDR3 is TGTGCCAGTAGTCCGGGACTAGCGGGAGGACAGCAGTTCTTC.

This clonotype was detected ten times or more. The chain is built from TRBV11-2 and TRBJ2-3; D call uncertain. CDR1 is SGHAT, CDR2 FQNNGV, per germline. Trimming pared 0 bases from V and 1 base from J, leaving 8 bases between. This CDR3 has 15 amino acids. CDR3 DNA: TGTGCCAGCAGCTTAGATTTAGTAGGCACAGATACGCAGTATTTT. Its translation: CASSLDLVGTDTQYF.

This clonotype was found many times. This rearrangement joins TRBV30 to TRBJ2-1; 7 nucleotides line up with TRBD2. V shed 5 bases, J shed 4 bases, and the junction held 8 bases outside the gene matches. CDR3 length equals 14 residues. CDR1 and CDR2 (germline): GTSNPN, SVGIG (reference sequence). The CDR3 is CAWATGTTYNEQFF. The CDR3 DNA follows: TGTGCCTGGGCTACCGGGACTACGTACAATGAGCAGTTCTTC.

The chain employs TRBV12-3 or TRBV12-4 and TRBJ2-1, with TRBD2 matching over 7 bases. The trim removed 8 bases at V and 8 bases at J, leaving 12 bases unmatched. The CDR3 length is 14 residues. CDR3: CASALGLADDEQFF. In nucleotides, the CDR3 is TGTGCCAGCGCCTTAGGGCTAGCGGACGATGAGCAGTTCTTC.

This clonotype was observed a handful of times. This sequence joins TRBV27 and TRBJ2-7; TRBD1 matches 9 bases. V shed 6 bases, J shed 3 bases, and the junction held 9 bases outside the gene matches. This CDR3 comprises 15 residues. Germline loops: CDR1 MNHEY, CDR2 SMNVEV (reference sequence). In DNA, the CDR3 is TGTGCCAGCAGACAGACCGGGACAGGGTACTACGAGCAGTACTTC. Its protein product is CASRQTGTGYYEQYF.

Many counts were recorded for this clonotype. CDR3 region: CASSLSGGAKNIQYF. Here the CDR3 DNA reads TGTGCCAGCAGTTTATCCGGGGGAGCCAAAAACATTCAGTACTTC. V usage is TRBV28 and J usage is TRBJ2-4, with D possibly matching TRBD2 (6 bases). This CDR3 region has 15 residues. Per the germline V gene, CDR1 is MDHEN and CDR2 is SYDVKM. The ends were cut back, 1 base at V and 0 bases at J, with 7 bases in the middle.

This clonotype was seen repeatedly, ten times or more. The genes are TRBV28 and TRBJ2-1; no firm D call. CDR3 length equals 12 residues. V was trimmed by 4 bases and J by 7 bases, leaving 8 bases between them. The germline CDR1 and CDR2 sequences are MDHEN and SYDVKM. CDR3 amino acids: CASSSSRNEQFF. DNA for the CDR3: TGTGCCAGCAGTTCTTCTAGGAATGAGCAGTTCTTC.